This TCR beta chain was profiled in a study of T cell repertoires in cytomegalovirus infection. For the study at large: CMV infection and matching HLA type were both indicated by public TCR beta signatures. The study, taken as a whole, reports: HLA-C-restricted CMV clonotypes gave the most frequent clonotype in two of eight donors. Identification of carriers of CMV plus the relevant HLA was achieved through cumulative public TCR beta family frequency.

Remarks on this clonotype: Its antigen remains unidentified.

Germline V gives CDR1 MDHEN, CDR2 SYDVKM. This CDR3 is built from 14 residues. Trimming at V came to 4 bases and at J to 10 bases, leaving 7 bases not matched to a gene. In TCRdb, the reads were re-called with MiXCR into one record per CDR3 protein. The data show 250,000 to 300,000 distinct CDR3 sequences, roughly 23% seen once. The chain recombines TRBV28 with TRBJ1-6; 7 positions agree with TRBD1. The sample consisted of PBMCs. The source of this sequence is a human donor in good health (CMV status not recorded). Some clones in this sample may be carry-over from other donors' samples. The CDR3 is CASSYQGGGSPLHF. Written as DNA, the CDR3 is TGTGCCAGCAGTTATCAGGGGGGGGGGTCACCCCTCCACTTT.